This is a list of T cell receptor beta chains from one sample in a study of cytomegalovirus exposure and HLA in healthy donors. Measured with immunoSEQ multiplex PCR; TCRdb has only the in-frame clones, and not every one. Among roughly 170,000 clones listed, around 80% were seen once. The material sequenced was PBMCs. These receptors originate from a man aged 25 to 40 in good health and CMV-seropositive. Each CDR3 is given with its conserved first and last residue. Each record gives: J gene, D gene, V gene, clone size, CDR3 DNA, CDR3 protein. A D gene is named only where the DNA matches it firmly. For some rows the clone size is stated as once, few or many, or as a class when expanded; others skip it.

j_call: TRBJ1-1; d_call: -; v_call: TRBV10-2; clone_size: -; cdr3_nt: TGCGCCAGCAGCCGGACAAAGAACACTGAAGCTTTCTTT; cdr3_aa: CASSRTKNTEAFF
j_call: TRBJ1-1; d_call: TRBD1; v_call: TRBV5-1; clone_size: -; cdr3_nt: TGCGCCAGCAGCTTCAAACCGGGACAGGGACTAAGCGAAGCTTTCTTT; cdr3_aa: CASSFKPGQGLSEAFF
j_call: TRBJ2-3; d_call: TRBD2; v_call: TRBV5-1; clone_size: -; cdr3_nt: TGCGCCAGCAGCTTGGTTAGCGGGGGGGCCGGAGATACGCAGTATTTT; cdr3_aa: CASSLVSGGAGDTQYF
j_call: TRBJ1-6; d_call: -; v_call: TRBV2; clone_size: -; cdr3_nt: TGTGCCAGCAGTGAAGGGACTGCCTATTCACCCCTCCACTTT; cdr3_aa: CASSEGTAYSPLHF
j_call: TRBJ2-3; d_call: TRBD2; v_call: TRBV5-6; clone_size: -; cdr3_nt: TGTGCCAGCAGGGCCCGGGGAGGGCGGACAGATACGCAGTATTTT; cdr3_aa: CASRARGGRTDTQYF
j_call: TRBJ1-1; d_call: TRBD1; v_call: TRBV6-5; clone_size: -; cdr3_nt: TGTGCCAGCAGTCCGCACAGGGGGAACACTGAAGCTTTCTTT; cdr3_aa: CASSPHRGNTEAFF
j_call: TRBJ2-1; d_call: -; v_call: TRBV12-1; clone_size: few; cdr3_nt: TGTGCCAGCAGCCCCGAGCTTCGACAGGAACCTCAGTTCTTC; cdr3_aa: CASSPELRQEPQFF
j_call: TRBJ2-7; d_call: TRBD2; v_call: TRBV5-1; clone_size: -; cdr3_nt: TGCGCCAGCAGCTTGGGGTCTAGCGGGAGCCTCTACGAGCAGTACTTC; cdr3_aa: CASSLGSSGSLYEQYF
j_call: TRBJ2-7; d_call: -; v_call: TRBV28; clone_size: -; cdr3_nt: TGTGCCAGCAGTTCCCTACAGGTCTACGAGCAGTACTTC; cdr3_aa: CASSSLQVYEQYF
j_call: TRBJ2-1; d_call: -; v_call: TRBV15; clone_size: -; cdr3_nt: TGTGCCACCAGCAGAGCGCGGGGGCGATACAATGAGCAGTTCTTC; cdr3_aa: CATSRARGRYNEQFF
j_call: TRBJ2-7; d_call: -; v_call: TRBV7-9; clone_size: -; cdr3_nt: TGTGCCAGCAGCTTAGCTGGGCAGGTCAGGGCCTACGAGCAGTACTTC; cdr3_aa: CASSLAGQVRAYEQYF
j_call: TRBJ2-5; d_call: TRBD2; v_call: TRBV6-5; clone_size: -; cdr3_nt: TGTGCCAGCAGTTACGAGTTCGGGAGGGACGGCGAGACCCAGTACTTC; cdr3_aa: CASSYEFGRDGETQYF
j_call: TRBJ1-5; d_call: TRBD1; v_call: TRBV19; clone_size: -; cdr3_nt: TGTGCCAGTGGGACAGGGGGCAATCAGCCCCAGCATTTT; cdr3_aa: CASGTGGNQPQHF
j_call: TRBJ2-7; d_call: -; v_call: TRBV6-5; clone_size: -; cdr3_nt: TGTGCCAGCAGTTTCCGGACAGCTACCTACGAGCAGTACTTC; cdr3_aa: CASSFRTATYEQYF
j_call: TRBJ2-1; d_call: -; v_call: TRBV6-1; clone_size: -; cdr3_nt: TGTGCCAGCACCACTAGGACAGGGTCTAGCGGTGAGCAGTTCTTC; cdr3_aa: CASTTRTGSSGEQFF
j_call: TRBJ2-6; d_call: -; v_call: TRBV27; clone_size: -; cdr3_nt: TGTGCCAGCAGTTTATTTCAGGGGCAAAACTCTGGGGCCAACGTCCTGACTTTC; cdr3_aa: CASSLFQGQNSGANVLTF
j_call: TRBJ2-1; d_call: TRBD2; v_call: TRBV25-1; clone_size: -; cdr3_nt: TGTGCCAGCAGTGAATCTAGCGGGGGGGCCCGGAATGAGCAGTTCTTC; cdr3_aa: CASSESSGGARNEQFF
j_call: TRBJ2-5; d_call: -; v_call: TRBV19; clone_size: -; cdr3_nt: TGTGCCAGTAGTATACCTAGCCCGAAAGAGACCCAGTACTTC; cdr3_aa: CASSIPSPKETQYF
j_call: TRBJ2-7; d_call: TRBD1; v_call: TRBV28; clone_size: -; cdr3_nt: TGTGCCAGCAGTTCATTCGCGAGGGACAGGTCCTTC; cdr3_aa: CASSSFARDRSF
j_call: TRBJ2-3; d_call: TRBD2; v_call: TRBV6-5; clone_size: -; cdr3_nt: TGTGCCAGCAGTTACGGTGCGGGGGGGCCGCCAGATACGCAGTATTTT; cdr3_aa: CASSYGAGGPPDTQYF
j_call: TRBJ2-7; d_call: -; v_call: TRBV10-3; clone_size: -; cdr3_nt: TGTGCCATCAGTGAGTCCGGTGACAGTACCTACGAGCAGTACTTC; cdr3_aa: CAISESGDSTYEQYF
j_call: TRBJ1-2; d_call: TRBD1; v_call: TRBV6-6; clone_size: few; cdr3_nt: TGTGCCAGCAGTGGGGACAGGGATAAAGCTAACTATGGCTACACCTTC; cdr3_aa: CASSGDRDKANYGYTF
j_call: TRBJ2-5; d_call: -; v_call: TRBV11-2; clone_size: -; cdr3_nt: TGTGCCAAAAAAGTGGAGGGTGAGGAGACCCAGTACTTC; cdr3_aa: CAKKVEGEETQYF
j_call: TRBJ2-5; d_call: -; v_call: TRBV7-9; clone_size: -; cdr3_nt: TGTGCCAGCAGCTTGTGGGCAGGGGCTGGGTCAGAGACCCAGTACTTC; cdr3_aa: CASSLWAGAGSETQYF
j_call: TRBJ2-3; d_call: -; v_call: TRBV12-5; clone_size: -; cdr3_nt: TGTGCTAGTGGTTTGGGTGGACTTGGGGGCACAGATACGCAGTATTTT; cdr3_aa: CASGLGGLGGTDTQYF
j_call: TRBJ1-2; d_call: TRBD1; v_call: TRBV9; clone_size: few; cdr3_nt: TGTGCCAGCAGCCCCACGACAGGGGCAAACTATGGCTACACCTTC; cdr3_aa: CASSPTTGANYGYTF
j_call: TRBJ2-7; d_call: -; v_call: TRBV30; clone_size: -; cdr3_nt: TGTGCCTGGAGTGAAGGGGGCGAGCAGTACTTC; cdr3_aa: CAWSEGGEQYF
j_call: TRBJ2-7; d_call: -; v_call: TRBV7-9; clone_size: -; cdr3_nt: TGTTCCAGCAGCTTAGGAGGGCAGGAGGGCGAGCAGTACTTC; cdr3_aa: CSSSLGGQEGEQYF
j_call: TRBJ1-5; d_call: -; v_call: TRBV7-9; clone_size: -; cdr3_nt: TGTGCCAGCAGCTTTGGAGGAATCTCTCAGCCCCAGCATTTT; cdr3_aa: CASSFGGISQPQHF
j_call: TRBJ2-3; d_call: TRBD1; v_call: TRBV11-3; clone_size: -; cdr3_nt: TGTGCCAGCAGCCCGGTAGGACAGGGCTTCACAGATACGCAGTATTTT; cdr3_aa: CASSPVGQGFTDTQYF